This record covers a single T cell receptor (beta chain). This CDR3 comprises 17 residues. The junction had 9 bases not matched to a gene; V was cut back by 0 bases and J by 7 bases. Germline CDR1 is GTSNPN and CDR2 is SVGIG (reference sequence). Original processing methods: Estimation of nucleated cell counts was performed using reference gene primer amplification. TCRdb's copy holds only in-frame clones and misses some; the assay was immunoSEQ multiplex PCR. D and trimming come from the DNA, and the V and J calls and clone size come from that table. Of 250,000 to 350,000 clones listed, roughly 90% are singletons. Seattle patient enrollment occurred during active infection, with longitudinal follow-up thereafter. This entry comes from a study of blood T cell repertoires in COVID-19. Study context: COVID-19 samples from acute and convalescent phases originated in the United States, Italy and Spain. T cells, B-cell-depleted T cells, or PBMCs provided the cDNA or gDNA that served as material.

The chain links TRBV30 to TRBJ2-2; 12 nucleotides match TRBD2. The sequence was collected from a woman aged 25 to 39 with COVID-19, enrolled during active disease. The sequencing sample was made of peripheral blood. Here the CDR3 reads CAWSVLASGRAGGELFF. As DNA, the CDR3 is TGTGCCTGGAGTGTACTCGCTAGCGGGAGGGCCGGCGGGGAGCTGTTTTTT.